Presented here are 21 T cell receptor beta chains from one specimen sequenced in a study of blood T cell repertoires in COVID-19. Sequencing used immunoSEQ multiplex PCR; TCRdb keeps in-frame clones, though not all of them. The sample has roughly 49,000 clones; more than 75% are singletons. The sample was peripheral blood. All receptors come from a man between 50 and 59 years old with active COVID-19.

This clone was found a few times. The chain joins TRBV5-4 to TRBJ2-7, with D possibly being TRBD1 (5 bases). Germline CDR1 and CDR2: SGHNT and YYREEE (reference sequence). Trimming pared 0 bases from V and 6 bases from J, leaving 13 bases between. This CDR3 has 14 residues. The CDR3, as DNA: TGTGCCAGCAGCTTGGAAGGGGCCTCCCCCGAGCAGTACTTC. As protein: CASSLEGASPEQYF. The full variable domain, its missing parts supplied by reference TRBV5-4 and TRBJ2-7, is ETGVTQSPTHLIKTRGQQVTLRCSSQSGHNTVSWYQQALGQGPQFIFQYYREEENGRGNFPPRFSGLQFPNYSSELNVNALELDDSALYLCASSLEGASPEQYFGPGTRLTVT.

This clone was counted between two and nine times. The rearrangement joins TRBV7-9 to TRBJ2-7, with 10 bases fitting TRBD1. The junction had 4 bases not matched to a gene; V was cut back by 4 bases and J by 4 bases. Germline CDR1 and CDR2: SEHNR and FQNEAQ (reference sequence). The CDR3 consists of 14 residues. The CDR3 sequence is CASSSTGGPYEQYF. Written as DNA, the CDR3 is TGTGCCAGCAGCTCGACAGGGGGCCCGTACGAGCAGTACTTC. The complete variable domain, with remaining parts taken from reference TRBV7-9 and TRBJ2-7, reads DTGVSQNPRHKITKRGQNVTFRCDPISEHNRLYWYRQTLGQGPEFLTYFQNEAQLEKSRLLSDRFSAERPKGSFSTLEIQRTEQGDSAMYLCASSSTGGPYEQYFGPGTRLTVT.

This sequence joins TRBV5-6 and TRBJ2-1; 7 bases agree with TRBD1. Per the germline V gene, CDR1 is SGHDT and CDR2 is YYEEEE. The V and J ends lost 1 base and 3 bases, in that order; junction bases with no gene match: 10. The CDR3 consists of 17 residues. The CDR3 protein is CASSLRKTGFNYNEQFF. The CDR3 DNA is TGTGCCAGCAGCTTGAGGAAGACAGGGTTTAACTACAATGAGCAGTTCTTC.

This clone was found once. This chain joins TRBV9 and TRBJ2-3; D unclear. This CDR3 spans 13 amino acids. Germline CDR1 is SGDLS and CDR2 is YYNGEE. Trimming removed 5 bases from V and 0 bases from J, with 7 bases in between. Here the CDR3 DNA reads TGTGCCAGCAGGAGAACTAGCACAGATACGCAGTATTTT. Translation gives CASRRTSTDTQYF.

The J gene is TRBJ1-5, the V gene TRBV4-1; 11 bases agree with TRBD1. The CDR3 is made up of 15 amino acids. Trimming removed 4 bases from V and 5 bases from J; junction bases left unmatched: 4. The germline CDR1 and CDR2 sequences are MGHRA and YSYEKL. CDR3 region: CASSPGQGAHQPQHF. CDR3 coding DNA: TGCGCCAGCAGCCCCGGACAGGGGGCGCATCAGCCCCAGCATTTT.

This clone was picked up a small number of times. The J gene is TRBJ2-7, the V gene TRBV3-1 (or the pseudogene TRBV3-2); TRBD1 might be the D (5 bases). Trimming stripped 4 bases from V and 3 bases from J, with 16 bases between. CDR3 length equals 15 residues. Germline assignment: CDR1 LGHDT and CDR2 YNNKEL (reference sequence). CDR3 in DNA: TGTGCCAGCAGCCCGGAGCTAGTGGGGCTCTACGAGCAGTACTTC. Encoded protein: CASSPELVGLYEQYF.

The rearrangement links TRBV25-1 to TRBJ1-1, with D perhaps matching TRBD1 (5 bases). Between the trimmed V and J ends, which lost 3 bases and 0 bases, there was a span of 17 bases. Germline CDR1 and CDR2: MGHDK and SYGVNS. There are 17 residues in the CDR3. This CDR3 reads CASSDILTGDLNTEAFF. In DNA form, the CDR3 reads TGTGCCAGCAGTGATATTCTCACCGGGGACTTGAACACTGAAGCTTTCTTT.

A few counts support this clone. The chain is built from TRBV5-1 and TRBJ2-1; the match to TRBD2 covers 12 bases. The CDR3 is made up of 17 amino acids. Per germline, CDR1 SGHRS and CDR2 YFSETQ. With V trimmed by 4 bases and J by 0 bases, 5 bases remained unmatched. Here the CDR3 reads CASSEGLAGYSYNEQFF. CDR3 DNA sequence: TGCGCCAGCAGCGAGGGACTAGCGGGTTACTCCTACAATGAGCAGTTCTTC.

The V and J genes are TRBV4-3 and TRBJ1-2, with 7 bases lining up with TRBD1. Germline V gene sequence: CDR1 LGHNA, CDR2 YSLEER. The J segment lost 0 bases and the V segment lost 5 bases, leaving 9 bases of the junction unmatched. This CDR3 comprises 16 residues. Here the CDR3 DNA reads TGCGCCAGCAGCAAAGGGACAGAACGTACTAACTATGGCTACACCTTC. It codes for CASSKGTERTNYGYTF.

The chain links TRBV7-9 to TRBJ2-7, with TRBD2 identical over 7 bases. V was pared by 5 bases and J by 0 bases, with 4 bases of the junction left unmatched. The CDR3 extends over 14 amino acids. The germline gives CDR1 SEHNR, CDR2 FQNEAQ (reference sequence). CDR3 in amino acids: CASSIASGSYEQYF. The CDR3 nucleotides read TGTGCCAGCAGCATCGCTAGCGGCTCCTACGAGCAGTACTTC. The complete variable domain, with remaining parts taken from reference TRBV7-9 and TRBJ2-7, reads DTGVSQNPRHKITKRGQNVTFRCDPISEHNRLYWYRQTLGQGPEFLTYFQNEAQLEKSRLLSDRFSAERPKGSFSTLEIQRTEQGDSAMYLCASSIASGSYEQYFGPGTRLTVT.

The chain joins TRBV3-1 (or the pseudogene TRBV3-2) to TRBJ1-2, with a tentative D call TRBD1 (6 bases). CDR1 and CDR2 (germline): LGHDT, YNNKEL (reference sequence). Trimming removed 1 base from V and 7 bases from J, with 19 bases in between. CDR3 length equals 16 residues. The CDR3 nucleotides read TGTGCCAGCAGCCAAGGATCAGAGGGGGTGTGGCGTGGCTACACCTTC. Protein: CASSQGSEGVWRGYTF.

This chain joins TRBV19 and TRBJ2-3; no definite D call. V dropped 6 bases and J dropped 0 bases, with 10 bases sitting between them. Germline lookup yields CDR1 LNHDA and CDR2 SQIVND (reference sequence). This CDR3 is 14 amino acids long. The CDR3 DNA is TGTGCCAGTAGCGGCGGAGCTAGCACAGATACGCAGTATTTT. Protein product: CASSGGASTDTQYF.

The gene calls are TRBV5-1 and TRBJ2-7; 7 nucleotides align to TRBD1. The CDR3 sequence is 14 residues long. Trimming removed 4 bases from V and 9 bases from J; junction bases left unmatched: 13. The V gene's germline CDR1 is SGHRS and CDR2 YFSETQ. The CDR3 DNA follows: TGCGCCAGCAGCCCATCCGGGACAGAAGTTGGGCAGTACTTC. It codes for CASSPSGTEVGQYF.

The V call is TRBV3-1 (or the pseudogene TRBV3-2), the J call TRBJ1-1; 10 nucleotides align to TRBD1. The V gene's germline CDR1 is LGHDT and CDR2 YNNKEL (reference sequence). V was clipped by 4 bases and J by 14 bases; unmatched bases: 7. CDR3 size: 12 residues. The CDR3 region is CASSLTGTGEFF. The CDR3 nucleotides are TGTGCCAGCAGCCTAACCGGGACAGGGGAGTTCTTT.

CDR3 sequence (DNA): TGTGCCAGCGGGGACAGACTCTCTGGGGCCAACGTCCTGACTTTC. Translating it yields CASGDRLSGANVLTF. The chain carries TRBV6-5 and TRBJ2-6; 7 bases agree with TRBD1. The germline V gene has CDR1 MNHEY and CDR2 SVGAGI. The junction had 4 bases not matched to a gene; V was cut back by 8 bases and J by 0 bases. This CDR3 has 15 amino acids.

On this clone: One junction end disagrees with the germline gene, perhaps due to a read error. The rearrangement uses TRBV6-1 and TRBJ1-2; maybe TRBD1 (6 bases). The CDR3 totals 14 residues. Germline V gene lookup returns CDR1 MNHNS and CDR2 SASEGT. In nucleotides, the CDR3 is TGTGCCAGCTGTGAATCGGACAGATCTAGGGGCTACACCTTC. Protein product: CASCESDRSRGYTF.

This chain connects TRBV6-2 or TRBV6-3 to TRBJ2-1, with 12 bases identical to TRBD2. The CDR3 is 15 residues long. The germline gives CDR1 MNHEY, CDR2 SVGEGT. After removal of 4 bases from V and 4 bases from J, the junction contained 2 bases not matched to a gene. The chain's CDR3 is CASSFGLAGYNEQFF. The CDR3 region has the DNA TGTGCCAGCAGTTTCGGACTAGCGGGGTACAATGAGCAGTTCTTC.

This chain joins TRBV7-9 and TRBJ1-1, with D uncertain. The germline gives CDR1 SEHNR, CDR2 FQNEAQ (reference sequence). The V and J ends lost 1 base and 4 bases respectively, with 10 bases between them. This CDR3 spans 14 amino acids. The CDR3 loop reads CASSLDPRVTEAFF. In DNA form, the CDR3 reads TGTGCCAGCAGCTTAGATCCTCGGGTCACTGAAGCTTTCTTT.

The chain employs TRBV30 and TRBJ2-5; TRBD2 is a possible D gene (5 bases). This CDR3 contains 13 residues. The germline V gene has CDR1 GTSNPN and CDR2 SVGIG (reference sequence). V lost 1 base, J lost 5 bases, and 11 bases lay in between. This chain's CDR3 is CAWSGGSLETQYF. CDR3 DNA sequence: TGTGCCTGGAGTGGAGGGAGTTTGGAGACCCAGTACTTC.

This chain links TRBV7-2 with TRBJ2-7; 8 bases map to TRBD1. This CDR3 has 15 amino acids. V dropped 5 bases and J dropped 4; count of bases not matched to a gene: 10. The V gene's germline CDR1 is SGHTA and CDR2 FQGNSA. The chain's CDR3 is CASSVRSGTGYEQYF. The CDR3 DNA sequence: TGTGCCAGCAGCGTCCGATCCGGGACAGGATACGAGCAGTACTTC. The full variable domain, with the rest looked up from reference TRBV7-2 and TRBJ2-7, is GAGVSQSPSNKVTEKGKDVELRCDPISGHTALYWYRQSLGQGLEFLIYFQGNSAPDKSGLPSDRFSAERTGGSVSTLTIQRTQQEDSAVYLCASSVRSGTGYEQYFGPGTRLTVT.

The chain carries TRBV27 and TRBJ1-2, with D hard to call. Trimming took 5 bases from V and 1 from J, leaving 11 bases between them. Germline assignment: CDR1 MNHEY and CDR2 SMNVEV (reference sequence). The CDR3 contains 14 residues. CDR3 sequence: CASSPSVVNYGYTF. The CDR3 DNA follows: TGTGCCAGCAGTCCATCGGTTGTTAACTATGGCTACACCTTC.